Listed below are T cell receptor beta chains from one sample, sequenced in a study of cytomegalovirus exposure and HLA in healthy donors. Only in-frame clones appear in the TCRdb table, and some are missing; sequencing was by immunoSEQ multiplex PCR. This sample has under 300,000 clones, with roughly 88% found just once. The sample consisted of PBMCs. The source of these receptors is a man aged 40-55 years in good health and CMV-seropositive. Both conserved end residues are part of each CDR3. A D gene is named only where the DNA matches it firmly. Some rows have no size entry. The others give once, few or many, or a class for an expanded clone.

>TRBJ2-7|TRBV27|.|TRBD1
CASSFTGTGRREQYF
TGTGCCAGCAGTTTCACAGGGACAGGGCGGCGCGAGCAGTACTTC
>TRBJ2-7|TRBV6-1|.|TRBD2
CASSGGLAAGEYEQYF
TGTGCCAGCAGTGGGGGACTAGCGGCCGGAGAATACGAGCAGTACTTC
>TRBJ2-1|TRBV10-1|.|.
CASSKGPSGSYEQFF
TGCGCCAGCAGCAAAGGCCCTTCCGGGAGCTATGAGCAGTTCTTC
>TRBJ2-1|TRBV4-1|few|TRBD1
CASSQETGTGTYNEQFF
TGCGCCAGCAGCCAAGAGACCGGGACAGGGACCTACAATGAGCAGTTCTTC
>TRBJ2-2|TRBV7-3|few|TRBD1
CASSLDRGVGELFF
TGTGCCAGCAGCCTCGACAGGGGCGTCGGGGAGCTGTTTTTT
>TRBJ2-5|TRBV28|.|TRBD2
CASSSQAGVRETQYF
TGTGCCAGCAGTTCACAAGCGGGAGTCCGGGAGACCCAGTACTTC
>TRBJ2-1|TRBV2|.|.
CASSEFRESHEQFF
TGTGCCAGCAGTGAATTTAGGGAGAGTCATGAGCAGTTCTTC
>TRBJ2-5|TRBV28|.|.
CASSPPVGHQETQYF
TGTGCCAGCAGTCCTCCGGTGGGCCACCAAGAGACCCAGTACTTC
>TRBJ1-2|TRBV7-9|.|TRBD1
CSSSLAGQITINYGYTF
TGTTCCAGCAGCTTAGCGGGACAGATAACTATTAACTATGGCTACACCTTC
>TRBJ2-7|TRBV5-1|many|TRBD1
CASSLGGTGVYEQYF
TGCGCCAGCAGCTTGGGTGGGACAGGGGTCTACGAGCAGTACTTC
>TRBJ1-1|TRBV2|.|.
CASSETAAGTEAFF
TGTGCCAGCAGTGAAACTGCAGCCGGGACTGAAGCTTTCTTT
>TRBJ1-3|TRBV5-1|.|TRBD1
CASSRTGTGNTIYF
TGCGCCAGCAGCAGGACAGGAACTGGAAACACCATATATTTT
>TRBJ1-2|TRBV6-6|once|.
CASSSGNYGYTF
TGTGCCAGCAGTTCGGGGAACTATGGCTACACCTTC
>TRBJ2-1|TRBV13|once|TRBD2
CASSLGSRGRAGNEQFF
TGTGCCAGCAGCTTAGGTTCCCGCGGGAGGGCCGGCAATGAGCAGTTCTTC
>TRBJ1-1|TRBV21-1|.|.
CASSRLDRATEAFF
TGTGCCAGCAGCAGGTTGGACAGGGCTACTGAAGCTTTCTTT
>TRBJ2-3|TRBV25-1|.|TRBD1
CATLQGAADTQYF
TGTGCCACCCTCCAGGGGGCCGCAGATACGCAGTATTTT
>TRBJ2-7|TRBV5-1|.|TRBD2
CASSTPGLAGGPHEQYF
TGCGCCAGCAGCACGCCGGGACTAGCGGGAGGGCCCCACGAGCAGTACTTC
>TRBJ2-7|TRBV28|.|TRBD1
CASTPGTGGIYDYEQYF
TGTGCCAGCACCCCCGGGACAGGGGGCATCTATGACTACGAGCAGTACTTC
>TRBJ1-3|TRBV7-8|.|.
CASSFTRNTIYF
TGTGCCAGCAGCTTCACACGAAACACCATATATTTT
>TRBJ2-3|TRBV6-1|.|TRBD2
CASSELAGVADTQYF
TGTGCCAGCAGTGAACTAGCGGGAGTTGCAGATACGCAGTATTTT
>TRBJ2-3|TRBV6-5|.|TRBD1
CASSYGQGSTDTQYF
TGTGCCAGCAGTTACGGACAGGGATCCACAGATACGCAGTATTTT
>TRBJ2-1|TRBV19|.|.
CASSWTISTGHEQFF
TGTGCCAGTAGCTGGACTATTTCCACTGGCCATGAGCAGTTCTTC
>TRBJ2-5|TRBV9|once|.
CASSVDPRQETQYF
TGTGCCAGCAGCGTAGATCCCCGGCAAGAGACCCAGTACTTC
>TRBJ2-3|TRBV7-9|.|TRBD2
CASSLAMGLAGGRGDTQYF
TGTGCCAGCAGCTTAGCGATGGGACTAGCGGGAGGACGGGGAGATACGCAGTATTTT
>TRBJ1-3|TRBV2|.|TRBD1
CASNGQAFSGNTIYF
TGTGCCAGCAACGGACAGGCCTTCTCTGGAAACACCATATATTTT
>TRBJ1-1|TRBV9|few|.
CASSAGILNTEAFF
TGTGCCAGCAGCGCGGGGATCCTGAACACTGAAGCTTTCTTT
>TRBJ2-6|TRBV28|once|.
CASRQSSGANVLTF
TGTGCCAGCAGACAGAGCTCTGGGGCCAACGTCCTGACTTTC
>TRBJ2-3|TRBV5-1|.|TRBD2
CASSGRLAGGSKADTQYF
TGCGCCAGCAGCGGACGACTAGCGGGAGGGTCCAAGGCAGATACGCAGTATTTT
>TRBJ1-1|TRBV10-3|.|.
CAIRAGEGNTEAFF
TGTGCCATCAGAGCAGGGGAGGGGAACACTGAAGCTTTCTTT
>TRBJ2-5|TRBV27|once|TRBD1
CASSISGTGRETQYF
TGTGCCAGCAGTATCTCCGGGACAGGTCGGGAGACCCAGTACTTC
>TRBJ2-3|TRBV11-2|.|.
CASSLDRGTDTQYF
TGTGCCAGCAGCTTAGACAGGGGCACAGATACGCAGTATTTT
>TRBJ1-5|TRBV5-6|few|.
CASSLSSGNQPQHF
TGTGCCAGCAGCTTGTCCTCCGGCAATCAGCCCCAGCATTTT
>TRBJ1-4|TRBV7-9|.|.
CSSSLGGDNEKLFF
TGTTCCAGCAGCTTAGGCGGAGATAATGAAAAACTGTTTTTT
>TRBJ1-1|TRBV6-6|.|.
CASSYGDTKAFF
TGTGCCAGCAGTTACGGGGACACTAAAGCTTTCTTT
>TRBJ1-4|TRBV7-9|.|.
CASSSTQRTATNEKLFF
TGTGCCAGCAGCTCAACTCAGCGGACAGCAACTAATGAAAAACTGTTTTTT
>TRBJ1-5|TRBV7-9|.|TRBD1
CAVKDREGQPQHF
TGTGCCGTCAAGGACAGGGAAGGGCAGCCCCAGCATTTT
>TRBJ2-1|TRBV4-2|.|TRBD2
CASSQDLTSGTYNEQFF
TGTGCCAGCAGCCAAGATCTGACTAGCGGGACCTACAATGAGCAGTTCTTC
>TRBJ1-2|TRBV19|.|TRBD1
CASSIGGGNGYTF
TGTGCCAGTAGTATTGGAGGGGGCAATGGCTACACCTTC
>TRBJ2-5|TRBV18|.|.
CASSPYERETQYF
TGTGCCAGCTCACCATATGAGCGCGAGACCCAGTACTTC
>TRBJ1-5|TRBV4-1|.|.
CASSQDRGGYSNQPQHF
TGCGCCAGCAGCCAAGATCGCGGGGGGTATAGCAATCAGCCCCAGCATTTT
>TRBJ2-5|TRBV7-9|.|.
CASSLGYQGTQYF
TGTGCCAGCAGCCTGGGATATCAGGGGACCCAGTACTTC
>TRBJ2-7|TRBV6-5|.|TRBD1
CASSYSGTAYEQYF
TGTGCCAGCAGTTACTCCGGGACAGCGTACGAGCAGTACTTC
>TRBJ1-1|TRBV5-6|once|TRBD1
CASSTGQGVSEAFF
TGTGCCAGCAGCACAGGACAGGGGGTTTCTGAAGCTTTCTTT
>TRBJ2-7|TRBV19|.|TRBD1
CASSGLDRGSYEQYF
TGTGCCAGTAGTGGGTTGGACAGGGGATCCTACGAGCAGTACTTC
>TRBJ2-7|TRBV5-1|.|TRBD1
CASSLERTGRTSEQYF
TGCGCCAGCAGCTTAGAACGGACAGGGCGGACGTCCGAGCAGTACTTC
>TRBJ2-7|TRBV5-1|.|.
CASSPEEGGSNEQYF
TGCGCCAGCAGCCCGGAGGAGGGGGGGAGCAACGAGCAGTACTTC
>TRBJ1-1|TRBV5-1|.|TRBD1
CASSARGTVVPEAFF
TGCGCCAGCAGCGCTCGCGGGACAGTCGTGCCTGAAGCTTTCTTT
>TRBJ1-1|TRBV5-1|.|TRBD1
CASSLPPGGKGAYEAFF
TGCGCCAGCAGCTTGCCCCCAGGGGGTAAAGGGGCCTATGAAGCTTTCTTT
>TRBJ2-7|TRBV18|.|.
CASSPAAEQYF
TGTGCCAGCTCACCAGCGGCAGAGCAGTACTTC
>TRBJ2-7|TRBV7-9|once|.
CASSPMGGGSEQYF
TGTGCCAGCAGCCCGATGGGGGGGGGCTCCGAGCAGTACTTC
>TRBJ2-1|TRBV30|.|TRBD2
CAWSYGGSGNEQFF
TGTGCCTGGAGTTACGGCGGGAGTGGTAATGAGCAGTTCTTC